This T cell receptor beta chain was obtained from a study of blood T cell repertoires in COVID-19. Study-level background: Acute and convalescent COVID-19 samples came from the United States, Italy and Spain.

V gave up 0 bases and J gave up 3 bases, with 8 bases separating them. The CDR3 runs 14 residues. From germline, CDR1 is MNHNS and CDR2 SASEGT. In terms of age and location, participants ranged from about 18 to 90 years and lived in around 22 US areas. Cohort allocation depended upon clinical history that participants reported. Using immunoSEQ multiplex PCR, the repertoire was profiled, and TCRdb retains in-frame clones only, with some absent. The table includes about 150,000 clones, 84% detected once. What was sequenced was PBMCs or T cells enriched from blood (not recorded which). This chain uses TRBV6-1 with TRBJ1-1; no reliable D call. The clonotype originates from a woman aged 45-65 years who had been exposed to COVID-19. CDR3 protein: CASSEAVSDTEAFF. The DNA for the CDR3 is TGTGCCAGCAGTGAAGCGGTCAGCGACACTGAAGCTTTCTTT.